The 30 T cell receptor beta chains listed next were all sequenced from one sample in a study of neurological immune-mediated disorders. TCRdb ran MiXCR on the 5' RACE reads and lists one entry per CDR3 protein. The sample holds tens of thousands of distinct CDR3 sequences; around 14% are singletons and the top ten take 6.8%. Sample: PBMCs. Source of these receptors: a woman aged 50 to 65 in good health.

Notes on this clonotype: This may arise from a read error, as a much more abundant clone is one base away. The chain joins TRBV5-8 to TRBJ2-5; 9 bases map to TRBD1. Unmatched junction bases numbered 11, after V lost 4 bases and J lost 4 bases. CDR3 length: 16 residues. Germline V gives CDR1 SGHTS, CDR2 YDEGEE. The CDR3 DNA is TGTGCCAGCAGCCCTTATGACAGGGGGGGTCCAGAGACCCAGTACTTC. Protein sequence: CASSPYDRGGPETQYF.

The sample holds many counts of this clonotype. The genes are TRBV5-1 and TRBJ2-1; maybe TRBD1 (6 bases). The CDR3 runs to 14 residues. Between the trimmed V and J ends, which lost 0 bases and 5 bases, there was a span of 9 bases. Germline CDR1 and CDR2: SGHRS and YFSETQ. CDR3 sequence: CASSLAAGDNEQFF. In DNA, the CDR3 is TGCGCCAGCAGCTTGGCCGCAGGGGACAATGAGCAGTTCTTC.

This clonotype was counted at least ten times. The genes are TRBV9 and TRBJ2-7, with 12 bases identical to TRBD2. Losses at the gene ends were 3 bases for V and 3 bases for J; bases not matched to a gene: 1. This CDR3 is 14 amino acids long. Germline-derived CDR1 and CDR2 are SGDLS and YYNGEE. The CDR3 region is CASSETSGSYEQYF. In nucleotides, the CDR3 is TGTGCCAGCAGCGAGACTAGCGGGAGCTACGAGCAGTACTTC.

The sample holds many counts of this clonotype. The DNA of the CDR3 is TGTGCCAGCAGTTTAAGCTGGGACAGGGCTAACTATGGCTACACCTTC. As protein: CASSLSWDRANYGYTF. This sequence joins TRBV28 and TRBJ1-2; 9 nucleotides match TRBD1. The junction had 4 bases not matched to a gene; V was cut back by 2 bases and J by 0 bases. Germline V gene data show CDR1 as MDHEN and CDR2 as SYDVKM. The CDR3 loop spans 16 amino acids.

This clonotype was counted ten times or more. This chain connects TRBV28 to TRBJ2-2; 10 bases are shared with TRBD1. CDR3 length: 18 amino acids. Germline V lookup: CDR1 MDHEN, CDR2 SYDVKM. V lost 8 bases to trimming and J lost 5 bases; unmatched junction nucleotides: 17. CDR3 loop: CASAPPGGGTGVTGELFF. The CDR3 DNA is TGTGCCAGCGCCCCCCCCGGGGGGGGGACAGGGGTGACCGGGGAGCTGTTTTTT.

Details on this clonotype: The junction does not match germline at one end; this may be a read error. The V call is TRBV5-1, the J call TRBJ2-2; TRBD1 matches at 7 bases. Per germline, CDR1 SGHRS and CDR2 YFSETQ. This CDR3 spans 13 amino acids. The CDR3 region is CASEQGSTREMFF. The CDR3 region has the DNA TGCGCCAGCGAACAGGGGAGCACCAGGGAGATGTTTTTT.

This clonotype was seen many times. The chain has TRBV2 and TRBJ1-1, with TRBD1 as a possible D gene (5 bases). Trimming removed 6 bases from V and 3 bases from J, with 11 bases in between. The CDR3 covers 13 residues. Germline-derived CDR1 and CDR2 are SNHLY and FYNNEI. The CDR3 sequence is CASRWGRDTEAFF. DNA for the CDR3: TGTGCCAGCAGATGGGGGAGAGACACTGAAGCTTTCTTT.

This clonotype was detected only a few times. A much larger clone lies a single base off, so this may be a read error. This chain uses TRBV9 with TRBJ2-3; no clear D gene. The germline gives CDR1 SGDLS, CDR2 YYNGEE. The CDR3 covers 14 residues. CDR3 DNA: TGTGTCAGCAGCGTAGGTGGCGGAACAGATACGCAGTATTTT. Protein: CVSSVGGGTDTQYF.

Many counts were recorded for this clonotype. The V and J genes are TRBV6-1 and TRBJ2-3; D call uncertain. CDR1 MNHNS and CDR2 SASEGT come from the germline V gene. Trimming left V 7 bases short and J 2 bases short, with 13 bases between. The CDR3 is 14 amino acids. The CDR3 loop is CASTIDKPTDTQYF. CDR3 DNA: TGTGCCAGCACAATCGACAAACCCACAGATACGCAGTATTTT.

The CDR3 bases are TGTGCCAGCAGCCTACCCTCGGGTCGGGCTGAAGCTTTCTTT. It is translated as CASSLPSGRAEAFF. The chain couples TRBV3-1 to TRBJ1-1; D gene unclear. Looked up from germline, CDR1 is LGHDT and CDR2 is YNNKEL (reference sequence). The CDR3 spans 14 residues. The ends were cut back, 4 bases at V and 6 bases at J, with 15 bases in the middle.

With respect to this clonotype: A junction boundary mismatches the germline segment, possibly from a read error. J is TRBJ1-6 and V is TRBV5-5, with unresolved D. This CDR3 has 15 residues. Germline values: CDR1 SGHKS, CDR2 YYEKEE (reference sequence). The CDR3 loop is CASSSRQGENSALHF. Here the CDR3 DNA reads TGTGCCAGCAGCTCCCGACAAGGTGAAAATTCAGCCCTCCACTTT.

This clonotype was seen repeatedly, ten times or more. The chain links TRBV5-4 to TRBJ2-2; maybe TRBD2 (6 bases). The V gene's germline CDR1 is SGHNT and CDR2 YYREEE (reference sequence). This CDR3 is built from 18 residues. Trimming took off 3 bases at V and 1 base at J, with 19 bases between the two ends. Here the CDR3 reads CASSSKLGQGGNTGELFF. The DNA for the CDR3 is TGTGCCAGCAGCTCCAAGCTTGGGCAGGGAGGGAACACCGGGGAGCTGTTTTTT.

This clonotype was seen only a few times. The J gene is TRBJ2-1, the V gene TRBV5-1; 11 nucleotides agree with TRBD2. The CDR3 consists of 15 residues. V shed 6 bases, J shed 8 bases, and the junction held 10 bases outside the gene matches. Looked up from germline, CDR1 is SGHRS and CDR2 is YFSETQ. The CDR3 region is CASKGRLAGGDEQFF. The CDR3 DNA follows: TGCGCCAGCAAAGGAAGGCTAGCGGGAGGCGATGAGCAGTTCTTC.

This rearrangement joins TRBV7-2 to TRBJ1-2; D call uncertain. Germline-derived CDR1 and CDR2 are SGHTA and FQGNSA. V lost 4 bases and J 7 bases, leaving 10 bases between the germline ends. The CDR3 consists of 12 residues. CDR3 loop: CASSSPGLGYTF. DNA for the CDR3: TGTGCCAGCAGCTCCCCCGGCCTTGGCTACACCTTC.

At least ten counts were recorded for this clonotype. This sequence joins TRBV12-3 or TRBV12-4 and TRBJ1-4; no clear D gene. The CDR3 consists of 16 residues. V was shortened by 5 bases and J by 0 bases, with 13 bases between the two germline ends. The CDR3 DNA is TGTGCCAGCAGTCTTGATGGACTAGCAACTAATGAAAAACTGTTTTTT. Protein sequence: CASSLDGLATNEKLFF.

This clonotype has a count of ten or more. At one of its ends the junction is not consistent with the germline gene, which may arise from a read error. The chain joins TRBV5-1 to TRBJ2-7; 13 bases agree with TRBD2. Germline V CDR1 and CDR2: SGHRS, YFSETQ. The CDR3 consists of 15 residues. CDR3 sequence (DNA): TGCGCCAGCAGTTTGGGACTAGCGGGGCCCTACGAGCAGTACTTC. It encodes CASSLGLAGPYEQYF.

This clonotype appeared a single time. A read error may explain this, as a much larger clone is one base away. The V gene is TRBV15, the J gene TRBJ2-5, with a possible D match to TRBD2 (6 bases). The germline V gene has CDR1 LNHNV and CDR2 YYDKDF (reference sequence). The CDR3 loop spans 14 amino acids. The V and J ends lost 2 bases and 4 bases respectively, with 11 bases between them. The CDR3 sequence: CATSRSFGGETQYF. DNA for the CDR3: TGTGCCACCAGCAGATCTTTCGGGGGAGAGACCCAGTACTTC.

Many counts were recorded for this clonotype. J is TRBJ1-5 and V is TRBV7-2; TRBD1 matches at 7 bases. CDR3 length: 15 residues. In germline, CDR1 is SGHTA, CDR2 FQGNSA. The J segment lost 3 bases and the V segment lost 4 bases, leaving 6 bases of the junction unmatched. DNA of the CDR3: TGTGCCAGCAGCTACACAGGGGTTGACAATCAGCCCCAGCATTTT. As protein: CASSYTGVDNQPQHF.

This clonotype occurred many times. The gene calls are TRBV7-9 and TRBJ1-2; unclear D gene. Between the trimmed V and J ends, which lost 5 bases and 4 bases, there was a span of 14 bases. The CDR3 covers 14 residues. Germline V gene data show CDR1 as SEHNR and CDR2 as FQNEAQ (reference sequence). CDR3 loop: CASSREQTVYGYTF. Written as DNA, the CDR3 is TGTGCCAGCAGCCGGGAACAGACGGTCTATGGCTACACCTTC.

This clonotype was detected many times. The rearrangement links TRBV7-8 to TRBJ1-2; 10 positions agree with TRBD1. The CDR3 covers 14 residues. V lost 5 bases to trimming and J lost 7 bases; unmatched junction nucleotides: 7. CDR1 and CDR2 (germline): SGHVS, FQNEAQ. The CDR3 bases are TGTGCCAGCAGCAGGGACAGGGGATCCTCTGGCTACACCTTC. It is translated as CASSRDRGSSGYTF. The variable domain in full, completed from reference TRBV7-8 and TRBJ1-2, reads GAGVSQSPRYKVAKRGQDVALRCDPISGHVSLFWYQQALGQGPEFLTYFQNEAQLDKSGLPSDRFFAERPEGSVSTLKIQRTQQEDSAVYLCASSRDRGSSGYTFGSGTRLTVV.

This clonotype has at least ten counts. CDR3 bases: TGTGCCAGCAGTCACGGGGGGGTTGACACCGGGGAGCTGTTTTTT. Its translation: CASSHGGVDTGELFF. V usage is TRBV28 and J usage is TRBJ2-2; 8 positions agree with TRBD2. V was clipped by 5 bases and J by 3 bases; unmatched bases: 5. The V gene's germline CDR1 is MDHEN and CDR2 SYDVKM. This CDR3 region has 15 residues.

In its sample, this clonotype was seen many times. The J gene is TRBJ1-6, the V gene TRBV20-1; 7 nucleotides match TRBD1. The CDR3 spans 13 residues. Germline V gene data show CDR1 as DFQATT and CDR2 as SNEGSKA (reference sequence). After removal of 6 bases from V and 5 bases from J, the junction contained 4 bases not matched to a gene. The DNA of the CDR3 is TGCAGTGCGCGGGGACAGAATAATTCACCCCTCCACTTT. It yields the protein CSARGQNNSPLHF.

A few counts support this clonotype. The CDR3 spells CASSLGAGGSGELFF. The CDR3 DNA follows: TGTGCCAGCAGCTTAGGGGCAGGCGGATCCGGGGAGCTGTTTTTT. The rearrangement links TRBV7-2 to TRBJ2-2, with D uncertain. CDR3 size: 15 residues. Germline V gives CDR1 SGHTA, CDR2 FQGNSA. Trimming took 1 base from V and 6 from J, leaving 12 bases between them.

The sample holds many counts of this clonotype. The chain combines TRBV5-5 with TRBJ1-6, with D possibly being TRBD1 (5 bases). Trimming took 0 bases from V and 3 from J, leaving 10 bases between them. Germline V gene lookup returns CDR1 SGHKS and CDR2 YYEKEE (reference sequence). The CDR3 is 16 amino acids. The CDR3 DNA reads TGTGCCAGCAGCTTGGTACAGAGGGGCTATAATTCACCCCTCCACTTT. It yields the protein CASSLVQRGYNSPLHF.

This clonotype turned up a few times. The chain couples TRBV20-1 to TRBJ2-3; D assignment may be TRBD1 or TRBD2 (6 bases each). The CDR3 runs to 13 residues. The V gene's germline CDR1 is DFQATT and CDR2 SNEGSKA (reference sequence). V dropped 7 bases and J dropped 2 bases, with 13 bases sitting between them. CDR3 nucleotide sequence: TGCAGTGATCAAGGGGGGAACACAGATACGCAGTATTTT. As protein: CSDQGGNTDTQYF.

This clonotype was counted many times. This rearrangement joins TRBV12-3 or TRBV12-4 to TRBJ1-3; D may be TRBD1 (5 bases). The CDR3 loop spans 15 amino acids. Trimming stripped 5 bases from V and 0 bases from J, with 11 bases between. CDR3 residues: CASSPGLLSGNTIYF. The DNA of the CDR3 is TGTGCCAGCAGTCCAGGGTTACTCTCTGGAAACACCATATATTTT.

Regarding this clonotype: Given a much more abundant clone one base away, this may be a read error. The rearrangement joins TRBV12-3 or TRBV12-4 to TRBJ2-2, with D uncertain. The CDR3 is 16 residues long. V dropped 3 bases and J dropped 6 bases, with 17 bases sitting between them. The CDR3 reads CASSFFRSTGPGELFF. In DNA, the CDR3 is TGTGCCAGCAGTTTCTTCCGGTCGACCGGACCCGGGGAGCTGTTTTTT.

This clonotype was counted many times. V usage is TRBV7-8 and J usage is TRBJ1-1; D is uncertain. The CDR3 runs to 15 residues. CDR1 SGHVS and CDR2 FQNEAQ come from the germline V gene. Trimming took 4 bases from V and 4 from J, leaving 16 bases between them. CDR3 loop: CASSSQTVRATEAFF. CDR3 DNA: TGTGCCAGCAGCTCCCAAACGGTGAGGGCCACTGAAGCTTTCTTT.

This clonotype was seen repeatedly, ten times or more. The rearrangement joins TRBV5-1 to TRBJ1-1, with unresolved D. CDR3 size: 14 residues. Trimming stripped 0 bases from V and 5 bases from J, with 11 bases between. Germline V gene data show CDR1 as SGHRS and CDR2 as YFSETQ. CDR3 region: CASSLGGGRTEAFF. Written as DNA, the CDR3 is TGCGCCAGCAGCTTGGGGGGTGGGAGGACTGAAGCTTTCTTT.

This clonotype was seen at least ten times. The genes are TRBV12-3 or TRBV12-4 and TRBJ2-3; D is unclear. V shed 7 bases and J shed 0 bases, with 20 bases lying between them. The CDR3 consists of 17 residues. The CDR3 region is CASIPRVGYLSTDTQYF. As DNA, the CDR3 is TGTGCCAGCATTCCTAGGGTGGGCTACCTCAGCACAGATACGCAGTATTTT.